These 19 T cell receptor beta chains were sequenced from one sample in a study of Tregs in tolerant kidney transplant recipients. TCRdb's table, derived via immunoSEQ multiplex PCR, lists solely in-frame clones and lacks some. The data contain some 250,000 clones, 84% of them singletons. Sequencing input: CD4+ T cells from blood. These receptor sequences come from a human donor in good health.

V usage is TRBV10-1 and J usage is TRBJ2-7, with D possibly being TRBD1 (6 bases). V was shortened by 0 bases and J by 5 bases, with 14 bases between the two germline ends. Germline V gene sequence: CDR1 WNHNN, CDR2 SYGVQD (reference sequence). CDR3 length: 15 residues. CDR3 in DNA: TGCGCCAGCAGTGAGTCGAAAAGGGGGTGGAACGAGCAGTACTTC. It specifies CASSESKRGWNEQYF.

This rearrangement joins TRBV19 to TRBJ1-5, with no clear D. The CDR3 spans 15 residues. In germline, CDR1 is LNHDA, CDR2 SQIVND (reference sequence). Between the trimmed V and J ends, which lost 6 bases and 1 base, there was a span of 13 bases. The CDR3 DNA is TGTGCCAGTAGGATTGGCAGTATCAGCAATCAGCCCCAGCATTTT. Translated: CASRIGSISNQPQHF.

This clone was recorded only once. The genes are TRBV2 and TRBJ1-4, with 9 bases lining up with TRBD1. The CDR3 loop spans 14 amino acids. Germline CDR1 SNHLY, CDR2 FYNNEI. V lost 7 bases, J lost 7 bases, and 7 bases stayed unmatched. This CDR3 reads CASITGGSGEKLFF. The CDR3 DNA follows: TGTGCCAGCATTACAGGGGGCTCTGGTGAAAAACTGTTTTTT.

The chain joins TRBV9 to TRBJ1-3, with D unclear. V was clipped by 0 bases and J by 14 bases, with 21 bases between them. Germline values: CDR1 SGDLS, CDR2 YYNGEE. The CDR3 has 15 amino acids. The CDR3 DNA reads TGTGCCAGCAGCGTAGAAGGCAGGACGGGCCGACCGGTATATTTT. Translating gives CASSVEGRTGRPVYF. The whole variable domain, filled in from reference TRBV9 and TRBJ1-3, reads DSGVTQTPKHLITATGQRVTLRCSPRSGDLSVYWYQQSLDQGLQFLIQYYNGEERAKGNILERFSAQQFPDLHSELNLSSLELGDSALYFCASSVEGRTGRPVYFGEGSWLTVV.

The genes are TRBV7-9 and TRBJ2-1; tentatively, D is TRBD1 (6 bases). The V end was cut by 4 bases, the J end by 6 bases, with 16 bases between. In germline, CDR1 is SEHNR, CDR2 FQNEAQ (reference sequence). This CDR3 contains 15 residues. The CDR3 loop reads CASSSAGGASNEQFF. CDR3 DNA: TGTGCCAGCAGCTCGGCTGGGGGCGCCTCCAATGAGCAGTTCTTC.

There are a few counts of this clone. The chain carries TRBV5-1 and TRBJ1-4; D is perhaps TRBD1 (6 bases). Trimming shortened V by 0 bases and J by 6 bases, and 12 bases separated the two germline ends. The CDR3 extends over 15 amino acids. CDR1 is SGHRS and CDR2 is YFSETQ in the germline V gene. The CDR3 nucleotides are TGCGCCAGCAGCTTGGAGGGCAGGGGCGATGAAAAACTGTTTTTT. Amino acids: CASSLEGRGDEKLFF. The full variable domain, rest sourced from reference TRBV5-1 and TRBJ1-4, is KAGVTQTPRYLIKTRGQQVTLSCSPISGHRSVSWYQQTPGQGLQFLFEYFSETQRNKGNFPGRFSGRQFSNSRSEMNVSTLELGDSALYLCASSLEGRGDEKLFFGSGTQLSVL.

The V and J genes are TRBV5-1 and TRBJ1-5, with a possible D match to TRBD1 (5 bases). V lost 0 bases and J 4 bases, leaving 14 bases between the germline ends. The CDR3 has 16 amino acids. Germline V lookup: CDR1 SGHRS, CDR2 YFSETQ. The CDR3 here is CASSLGATGRNQPQHF. CDR3 nucleotide sequence: TGCGCCAGCAGCTTGGGGGCTACAGGACGTAATCAGCCCCAGCATTTT.

The chain joins TRBV19 to TRBJ1-1; 7 bases agree with TRBD1. The V gene end was trimmed by 2 bases and the J gene end by 1 base; junction bases not matched to a gene: 1. Germline CDR1 reads LNHDA; CDR2 reads SQIVND (reference sequence). The CDR3 totals 14 residues. CDR3 bases: TGTGCCAGTAGTATACGACAGGGGAACACTGAAGCTTTCTTT. Translation gives CASSIRQGNTEAFF.

V gene TRBV9 combines with J gene TRBJ1-4, with D tentatively TRBD1 (5 bases). The CDR3 is made up of 16 amino acids. The germline V and J ends were trimmed by 3 bases and 5 bases, with 17 bases remaining between them. From germline, CDR1 is SGDLS and CDR2 YYNGEE. The CDR3 here is CASSAGRWGENEKLFF. The CDR3, as DNA: TGTGCCAGCAGCGCCGGGCGGTGGGGGGAAAATGAAAAACTGTTTTTT.

This chain joins TRBV4-1 and TRBJ1-5, with no clear D. V was pared by 4 bases and J by 5 bases, with 12 bases between. In germline, CDR1 is MGHRA, CDR2 YSYEKL. This CDR3 comprises 14 residues. The CDR3 region has the DNA TGCGCCAGCAGCCGCGTGACGCCAGATCAGCCCCAGCATTTT. Its protein product is CASSRVTPDQPQHF.

The chain carries TRBV2 and TRBJ1-2, with 11 bases identical to TRBD1. This CDR3 comprises 15 residues. Germline V gene lookup returns CDR1 SNHLY and CDR2 FYNNEI. The V segment lost 6 bases and the J segment 6 bases; nucleotides outside the gene matches: 9. CDR3 DNA: TGTGCCAGCAGCCCCGGGACAGGGGGTTGGAATGGCTACACCTTC. Its protein is CASSPGTGGWNGYTF.

CDR3 nucleotide sequence: TGTGCCAGCAGCCCTCTCGGCGGGGGAGTGGCAGATACGCAGTATTTT. It codes for CASSPLGGGVADTQYF. This chain uses TRBV7-9 with TRBJ2-3, with TRBD2 identical over 7 bases. J lost 4 bases, V lost 5 bases, and 12 bases had no gene match. Germline-derived CDR1 and CDR2 are SEHNR and FQNEAQ (reference sequence). This CDR3 is built from 16 residues.

The chain employs TRBV4-1 and TRBJ2-2, with a possible D match to TRBD1 (6 bases). Germline values: CDR1 MGHRA, CDR2 YSYEKL. Trimming shortened V by 4 bases and J by 2 bases, and 11 bases separated the two germline ends. The CDR3 runs to 15 residues. The CDR3 DNA reads TGCGCCAGCAGCCTGGGACACCCCAACACCGGGGAGCTGTTTTTT. This translates into CASSLGHPNTGELFF.

The chain joins TRBV2 to TRBJ1-2; TRBD1 might be the D (5 bases). The CDR3 spans 13 residues. The V end was cut by 4 bases, the J end by 5 bases, with 11 bases between. Germline V gene lookup returns CDR1 SNHLY and CDR2 FYNNEI. CDR3: CASSVAGTYGYTF. CDR3 sequence (DNA): TGTGCCAGCAGTGTTGCAGGGACTTATGGCTACACCTTC.

This clone was picked up one time. The chain couples TRBV2 to TRBJ2-4; D remains unclear. The CDR3 contains 14 residues. The germline gives CDR1 SNHLY, CDR2 FYNNEI. V dropped 4 bases and J dropped 0 bases, with 7 bases sitting between them. The CDR3 loop reads CASSGGVAKNIQYF. CDR3 DNA sequence: TGTGCCAGCAGTGGTGGCGTAGCCAAAAACATTCAGTACTTC.

The chain employs TRBV6-1 and TRBJ2-7; D might be TRBD1 or TRBD2, each matching 9 bases. V gave up 4 bases and J gave up 3 bases, with 19 bases separating them. Germline V gene data show CDR1 as MNHNS and CDR2 as SASEGT. CDR3 size: 16 residues. CDR3 in DNA: TGTGCCAGCAGTGGCGGGGGGGGACAGGGAGGCTACGAGCAGTACTTC. Amino acid sequence: CASSGGGGQGGYEQYF.

V is TRBV4-1 and J is TRBJ1-6, with TRBD1 matching over 8 bases. The CDR3 is 16 amino acids. Germline V lookup: CDR1 MGHRA, CDR2 YSYEKL. Trimming removed 4 bases from V and 6 bases from J; junction bases left unmatched: 8. CDR3 sequence (DNA): TGCGCCAGCAGCCCCGGACAGGGCCCGATTAATTCACCCCTCCACTTT. Protein product: CASSPGQGPINSPLHF.

The rearrangement links TRBV4-2 to TRBJ2-6; tentative D call: TRBD2 (5 bases). The CDR3 is 18 residues long. Germline CDR1 LGHNA, CDR2 YNFKEQ. Trimming took 0 bases from V and 0 from J, leaving 12 bases between them. CDR3 protein: CASSQDLGKGSGANVLTF. The CDR3 nucleotides are TGTGCCAGCAGCCAAGATCTCGGGAAAGGCTCTGGGGCCAACGTCCTGACTTTC.

In DNA, the CDR3 is TGTGCCAGCAGCTTGGTTCTGGGGAACACTGAAGCTTTCTTT. Its protein product is CASSLVLGNTEAFF. This chain joins TRBV5-5 and TRBJ1-1, with unresolved D. Germline CDR1 SGHKS, CDR2 YYEKEE (reference sequence). The CDR3 totals 14 residues. V gave up 0 bases and J gave up 1 base, with 7 bases separating them.